The 23 T cell receptor beta chains presented below share a single source sample, sequenced in a study of blood T cell repertoires in COVID-19 (dated by TCRdb to about 2020). Preparation of the library involved the immunoSEQ multiplex PCR assay. Entries here come from immuneACCESS through TCRdb and include only in-frame sequences with V and J called. Some clones fail to appear in such tables; in the studies checked, an unresolved V gene covers under half of the shortfall, and the cause of the remainder is unknown. The sample table lists around 130,000 clones, approximately 80% of them with a count of one. The ten largest account for approximately 8.7% of the sample. The sequenced sample consisted of peripheral blood. The receptors here all came from a man between 40 and 49 years old with active or convalescent COVID-19.

CDR3 nucleotides: TGTGCCAGCAGTGAAGCGCTGGAGTCCAATCAGCCCCAGCATTTT. It yields the protein CASSEALESNQPQHF. V gene TRBV2 combines with J gene TRBJ1-5; no clear D gene. The germline V and J ends were trimmed by 0 bases and 3 bases, with 9 bases remaining between them. CDR1 is SNHLY and CDR2 is FYNNEI in the germline V gene. CDR3 length: 15 amino acids.

The CDR3 loop reads CAWSLQTLHF. DNA for the CDR3: TGTGCCTGGAGCTTACAGACCCTCCACTTT. The V and J genes are TRBV30 and TRBJ1-6, with D unclear. The CDR3 covers 10 residues. V was cut by 3 bases and J by 14 bases, with 8 bases left in between. Germline V gene sequence: CDR1 GTSNPN, CDR2 SVGIG (reference sequence).

J is TRBJ2-5 and V is TRBV6-1; 10 nucleotides align to TRBD2. The V gene end was trimmed by 4 bases and the J gene end by 2 bases; junction bases not matched to a gene: 13. The V gene's germline CDR1 is MNHNS and CDR2 SASEGT. The CDR3 runs to 18 residues. The CDR3 protein is CASSGPSRTSGDQETQYF. For the CDR3, the DNA is TGTGCCAGCAGTGGCCCCTCCCGAACTAGCGGGGATCAAGAGACCCAGTACTTC.

In nucleotides, the CDR3 is TGTGCCAGCAGCCCCTCCGGGACAGGGGGCTATTCACCCCTCCACTTT. Translation gives CASSPSGTGGYSPLHF. The chain carries TRBV9 and TRBJ1-6; 12 bases line up with TRBD1. The V gene end was trimmed by 4 bases and the J gene end by 8 bases; junction bases not matched to a gene: 7. Germline assignment: CDR1 SGDLS and CDR2 YYNGEE. The CDR3 length is 16 residues.

The chain recombines TRBV4-3 with TRBJ2-2, with D perhaps TRBD2 (7 bases). Trimming took off 0 bases at V and 3 bases at J, with 14 bases between the two ends. Germline assignment: CDR1 LGHNA and CDR2 YSLEER. This CDR3 is built from 17 residues. The CDR3 reads CASSQDLGGPHTGELFF. CDR3 nucleotides: TGCGCCAGCAGCCAAGATCTGGGGGGGCCTCACACCGGGGAGCTGTTTTTT.

V is TRBV2 and J is TRBJ1-4; 7 nucleotides match TRBD1. The CDR3 extends over 15 amino acids. Germline V gene sequence: CDR1 SNHLY, CDR2 FYNNEI. Trimming cost V 5 bases and J 3 bases; bases outside gene matches: 6. CDR3 protein: CASSSTGAANEKLFF. CDR3 nucleotides: TGTGCCAGCAGTTCAACAGGGGCGGCTAATGAAAAACTGTTTTTT.

The chain carries TRBV3-1 (or the pseudogene TRBV3-2) and TRBJ2-7; 8 bases are a match to TRBD1. V lost 4 bases to trimming and J lost 6 bases; unmatched junction nucleotides: 8. In germline, CDR1 is LGHDT, CDR2 YNNKEL (reference sequence). This CDR3 contains 14 residues. The CDR3 spells CASSPRDRRREQYF. DNA for the CDR3: TGTGCCAGCAGCCCCCGGGACAGGCGGCGCGAGCAGTACTTC.

The chain recombines TRBV7-3 with TRBJ2-5; D is ambiguous. V lost 0 bases and J 1 base, leaving 12 bases between the germline ends. Germline CDR1 SGHTA, CDR2 FQGTGA. The CDR3 runs to 16 residues. CDR3 sequence reads: CASSLTHRGSQETQYF. CDR3 in DNA: TGTGCCAGCAGCTTAACGCACCGAGGCTCCCAAGAGACCCAGTACTTC.

The rearrangement uses TRBV6-5 and TRBJ1-1; D unresolved. The CDR3 consists of 13 residues. V lost 7 bases and J lost 0, with 9 bases in between. CDR1 and CDR2 from the germline V gene are MNHEY and SVGAGI. CDR3 in amino acids: CASKRILNTEAFF. For the CDR3, the DNA is TGTGCCAGCAAGCGGATCCTGAACACTGAAGCTTTCTTT.

This clone appeared a single time. This CDR3 is also generated by other DNA sequences in the sample. The chain carries TRBV5-1 and TRBJ2-5; TRBD1 is a possible D gene (6 bases). Trimming left V 3 bases short and J 2 bases short, with 11 bases between. This CDR3 spans 14 amino acids. Per the germline V gene, CDR1 is SGHRS and CDR2 is YFSETQ. CDR3 DNA sequence: TGCGCCAGCAGCTCCGGACAGCCTCAAGAGACCCAGTACTTC. The encoded protein is CASSSGQPQETQYF.

The gene calls are TRBV5-6 and TRBJ1-2, with no clear D. This CDR3 is 14 amino acids long. Germline V gene sequence: CDR1 SGHDT, CDR2 YYEEEE. V lost 1 base and J lost 6, with 13 bases in between. The CDR3 loop reads CASSLSLVGDGYTF. CDR3 in DNA: TGTGCCAGCAGCTTGTCACTCGTGGGCGATGGCTACACCTTC. Supplemented by reference TRBV5-6 and TRBJ1-2, the full variable domain reads DAGVTQSPTHLIKTRGQQVTLRCSPKSGHDTVSWYQQALGQGPQFIFQYYEEEERQRGNFPDRFSGHQFPNYSSELNVNALLLGDSALYLCASSLSLVGDGYTFGSGTRLTVV.

This chain links TRBV19 with TRBJ2-7; the D is unclear. The CDR3 contains 14 residues. Trimming pared 3 bases from V and 5 bases from J, leaving 14 bases between. Germline loops: CDR1 LNHDA, CDR2 SQIVND (reference sequence). The CDR3 DNA reads as TGTGCCAGTAGTATGGATAGCTTAAAGGACGAGCAGTACTTC. Its protein is CASSMDSLKDEQYF.

The chain recombines TRBV11-2 with TRBJ1-3; tentative D call: TRBD1 (5 bases). The ends were cut back, 0 bases at V and 3 bases at J, with 12 bases in the middle. Germline CDR1 is SGHAT and CDR2 is FQNNGV. The CDR3 has 16 residues. The CDR3 region has the DNA TGTGCCAGCAGCTTAGATCTAGGGGCTCTTGGAAACACCATATATTTT. Protein product: CASSLDLGALGNTIYF.

The chain recombines TRBV3-1 (or the pseudogene TRBV3-2) with TRBJ2-3; 11 positions agree with TRBD2. The length of the CDR3 is 16 residues. Per germline, CDR1 LGHDT and CDR2 YNNKEL (reference sequence). V lost 2 bases, J lost 4 bases, and 5 bases stayed unmatched. The CDR3 DNA reads TGTGCCAGCAGCCAACGGTCTAGCGGGGGGCCAGATACGCAGTATTTT. It yields the protein CASSQRSSGGPDTQYF.

The rearrangement uses TRBV4-3 and TRBJ1-1, with D unresolved. The CDR3 consists of 16 residues. The germline gives CDR1 LGHNA, CDR2 YSLEER. V was cut by 4 bases and J by 2 bases, with 17 bases left in between. Here the CDR3 reads CASSPYLGGVNTEAFF. The CDR3 bases are TGCGCCAGCAGCCCCTACCTGGGAGGCGTTAACACTGAAGCTTTCTTT.

V and J are TRBV13 and TRBJ2-7, with D maybe TRBD1 (6 bases). Germline CDR1 and CDR2: PRHDT and FYEKMQ (reference sequence). V shed 5 bases and J shed 6 bases, with 14 bases lying between them. The CDR3 runs to 13 residues. The CDR3 coding sequence is TGTGCCAGCAGCCTCGTGTCCAGGGGCGAGCAGTACTTC. Amino acids: CASSLVSRGEQYF.

This clone has only a few counts. The chain uses TRBV7-8 and TRBJ2-2; no firm D call. With 2 bases removed from V and 7 bases from J, the gap between germline ends came to 8 bases. This CDR3 is built from 13 residues. CDR1 SGHVS and CDR2 FQNEAQ come from the germline V gene. CDR3 nucleotides: TGTGCCAGCAGCTTATTCTCAGACGGGGAGCTGTTTTTT. This codes for CASSLFSDGELFF.

This clone was recorded once. The rearrangement joins TRBV5-1 to TRBJ2-1; a possible D gene is TRBD1 (6 bases). The CDR3 loop spans 13 amino acids. Germline V gives CDR1 SGHRS, CDR2 YFSETQ. V was trimmed by 0 bases and J by 10 bases, leaving 11 bases between them. CDR3 loop: CASSLDTGFEQFF. The DNA for the CDR3 is TGCGCCAGCAGCTTGGATACAGGGTTCGAGCAGTTCTTC.

The rearrangement joins TRBV19 to TRBJ1-6; D not resolved. The CDR3 has 13 residues. Trimming left V 8 bases short and J 7 bases short, with 12 bases between. From germline, CDR1 is LNHDA and CDR2 SQIVND (reference sequence). The CDR3, as DNA: TGTGCCAGTGCGGGCACACGGAATTCACCCCTCCACTTT. It specifies CASAGTRNSPLHF.

Concerning this clone itself: The sample contains more than one DNA sequence encoding this CDR3. V is TRBV7-9 and J is TRBJ1-1; possible D gene TRBD1, 5 bases. V dropped 3 bases and J dropped 0 bases, with 8 bases sitting between them. The CDR3 has 14 residues. Germline CDR1 SEHNR, CDR2 FQNEAQ (reference sequence). CDR3 nucleotides: TGTGCCAGCAGCTTGCGGACACTGAACACTGAAGCTTTCTTT. It is translated as CASSLRTLNTEAFF.

This clone was observed a few times. The V and J genes are TRBV10-3 and TRBJ1-1; no clear D. Germline V gives CDR1 ENHRY, CDR2 SYGVKD. The CDR3 has 13 amino acids. V was cut by 0 bases and J by 4 bases, with 6 bases left in between. CDR3 protein: CAISESRPTEAFF. CDR3 bases: TGTGCCATCAGTGAGTCGAGGCCCACTGAAGCTTTCTTT.

The V gene is TRBV6-6, the J gene TRBJ2-5; TRBD1 is a possible D gene (5 bases). CDR3 length: 14 amino acids. Germline V CDR1 and CDR2: MNHNY, SVGAGI (reference sequence). Trimming stripped 2 bases from V and 5 bases from J, with 12 bases between. In DNA form, the CDR3 reads TGTGCCAGCAGTTACGGCCAGGGTGGGGAGACCCAGTACTTC. Its translation: CASSYGQGGETQYF.

Written as DNA, the CDR3 is TGTGCCAGCTCACCATTTTCCGAAGAGACCCAGTACTTC. This codes for CASSPFSEETQYF. The chain combines TRBV18 with TRBJ2-5; D unclear. Trimming shortened V by 2 bases and J by 3 bases, and 7 bases separated the two germline ends. The CDR3 is 13 residues long. Germline values: CDR1 KGHSH, CDR2 LQKENI.